This T cell receptor (beta chain) was observed in a study of blood T cells in healthy people across ages. Study outcomes and limitations: More naive CD4+ cells and higher diversity were found in long-lived than in aged donors.

Comment on this clonotype: No antigen is known for it.

The CDR3 is 15 residues long. The V gene's germline CDR1 is SGHAT and CDR2 FQDESV (reference sequence). With 4 bases clipped from V and 0 bases from J, the junction kept 6 bases outside the gene matches. A second PCR of 7 to 11 cycles used a sample-barcoded 5' primer and a J-beta primer mix. TCRdb re-derived calls from the 5' RACE reads in MiXCR, one entry per CDR3 protein. The data contain more than 700,000 distinct CDR3 sequences, 46% of them singletons. The clonotype comes from a man older than 75 in good health. V is TRBV11-1 and J is TRBJ2-7, with 7 nucleotides matching TRBD1. The sequenced sample was blood. The CDR3 sequence is CASSSGQSSSYEQYF. The CDR3 nucleotides read TGTGCCAGCAGCTCGGGACAGTCAAGCTCCTACGAGCAGTACTTC.